This TCR beta chain derives from a study of shared T cell receptors in the human thymus. The assay was immunoSEQ multiplex PCR, and TCRdb's table has in-frame clones only and misses some. The table has hundreds of thousands of clones, more than 70% seen once. This sample also appeared in a second study, on human thymus T cells. As reported in that work: Healthy Finnish infants undergoing corrective surgery for congenital heart defects provided the donor material. Thymus was obtained from resections taken during corrective heart surgery. Within thymic and blood repertoires, V and J gene usage appeared to be biased. Thymic repertoires from unrelated individuals overlapped highly, related research reported.

This TCR derives from a boy less than two years old with a congenital heart defect. Sequences were obtained from thymocytes.

CDR3: CASSQDREDNSPLHF. CDR3 in DNA: TGCGCCAGCAGCCAAGACAGGGAGGATAATTCACCCCTCCACTTT. V gene TRBV4-1 combines with J gene TRBJ1-6, with a tentative D call TRBD1 (5 bases). In germline, CDR1 is MGHRA, CDR2 YSYEKL. V was shortened by 0 bases and J by 5 bases, with 8 bases between the two germline ends. The CDR3 loop spans 15 amino acids.